These 11 T cell receptor beta chains were all obtained from the same sample, sequenced in a study of T cells after yellow fever vaccination. TCRdb reprocessed the 5' RACE reads with MiXCR, giving one entry per CDR3 protein. The sample lists a few hundred thousand distinct CDR3 sequences; roughly 6.8% were seen once. Sequenced material: PBMCs, taken roughly 46 days after the first yellow fever vaccination. All receptors derive from a man aged 18-30 years who received the YFV17D yellow fever vaccine.

The J gene is TRBJ2-1, the V gene TRBV7-3, with D uncertain. Germline CDR1 reads SGHTA; CDR2 reads FQGTGA. The CDR3 contains 15 residues. Trimming shortened V by 4 bases and J by 12 bases, and 22 bases separated the two germline ends. The CDR3 region has the DNA TGTGCCAGCAGCTCCGGGTCCGCGGCCCTTCGAGGGCAGTTCTTC. It codes for CASSSGSAALRGQFF. Supplemented by reference TRBV7-3 and TRBJ2-1, the full variable domain reads GAGVSQTPSNKVTEKGKYVELRCDPISGHTALYWYRQSLGQGPEFLIYFQGTGAADDSGLPNDRFFAVRPEGSVSTLKIQRTERGDSAVYLCASSSGSAALRGQFFGPGTRLTVL.

This clonotype was seen more than once but under ten times. The J gene is TRBJ2-7, the V gene TRBV11-2, with 9 bases identical to TRBD2. The germline gives CDR1 SGHAT, CDR2 FQNNGV. The CDR3 sequence is 15 residues long. With 1 base clipped from V and 2 bases from J, the junction kept 3 bases outside the gene matches. The CDR3 sequence: CASSLVSSGAYEQYF. For the CDR3, the DNA is TGTGCCAGCAGCTTAGTGTCTAGCGGGGCCTACGAGCAGTACTTC.

This clonotype was found a few times. This chain links TRBV4-2 with TRBJ1-3; tentative D call: TRBD1 (5 bases). Trimming removed 8 bases at V and 3 bases at J, with 14 bases between. The CDR3 loop spans 14 amino acids. CDR1 is LGHNA, CDR2 YNFKEQ, per germline. In DNA, the CDR3 is TGTGCCAGCGCACGCGGGGGTTATGGAAACACCATATATTTT. It encodes CASARGGYGNTIYF.

A few counts support this clonotype. This chain links TRBV2 with TRBJ2-3; D not resolved. The V gene's germline CDR1 is SNHLY and CDR2 FYNNEI. Deletions cut 0 bases from V and 3 bases from J, with 7 bases between. The CDR3 totals 14 residues. The CDR3 loop is CASSEAPETDTQYF. CDR3 nucleotides: TGTGCCAGCAGTGAAGCGCCCGAGACAGATACGCAGTATTTT.

This clonotype was picked up a small number of times. The chain uses TRBV20-1 and TRBJ1-1; 9 nucleotides match TRBD1. Germline values: CDR1 DFQATT, CDR2 SNEGSKA (reference sequence). The CDR3 is 13 residues long. Losses at the gene ends were 0 bases for V and 11 bases for J; bases not matched to a gene: 7. CDR3 loop: CSARERTGVGAFF. CDR3 DNA: TGCAGTGCTAGAGAAAGGACAGGGGTTGGGGCTTTCTTT.

This clonotype was detected ten times or more. V usage is TRBV5-1 and J usage is TRBJ2-5; D gene unclear. Germline V lookup: CDR1 SGHRS, CDR2 YFSETQ. This CDR3 spans 13 amino acids. Deletions cut 0 bases from V and 5 bases from J, with 8 bases between. The CDR3 DNA reads TGCGCCAGCAGCTTGGCCACCCGCGAGACCCAGTACTTC. Encoded protein: CASSLATRETQYF.

The chain couples TRBV7-8 to TRBJ1-2, with D perhaps TRBD1 (6 bases). Germline V gives CDR1 SGHVS, CDR2 FQNEAQ. The CDR3 has 13 amino acids. Trimming removed 6 bases at V and 5 bases at J, with 13 bases between. In DNA form, the CDR3 reads TGTGCCAGCAGAAGGGACACGGAATATGGCTACACCTTC. Its protein is CASRRDTEYGYTF.

This clonotype has ten or more counts. The V and J genes are TRBV19 and TRBJ2-2, with 11 bases fitting TRBD1. This CDR3 is 14 amino acids long. The germline V gene encodes CDR1 LNHDA and CDR2 SQIVND (reference sequence). J lost 3 bases, V lost 7 bases, and 1 base had no gene match. CDR3 amino acids: CASKGQGDTGELFF. The CDR3 DNA reads as TGTGCCAGTAAGGGACAGGGGGACACCGGGGAGCTGTTTTTT. The whole variable domain, remainder taken from reference TRBV19 and TRBJ2-2, is DGGITQSPKYLFRKEGQNVTLSCEQNLNHDAMYWYRQDPGQGLRLIYYSQIVNDFQKGDIAEGYSVSREKKESFPLTVTSAQKNPTAFYLCASKGQGDTGELFFGEGSRLTVL.

This clonotype was seen a few times. V and J are TRBV24-1 and TRBJ1-2; D gene unclear. From germline, CDR1 is KGHDR and CDR2 SFDVKD. Trimming removed 1 base from V and 4 bases from J, with 9 bases in between. This CDR3 is 14 amino acids long. CDR3 loop: CATSDFRHSYGYTF. The CDR3 DNA follows: TGTGCCACCAGTGATTTCCGACACTCCTATGGCTACACCTTC.

This clonotype occurred many times. The rearrangement uses TRBV5-1 and TRBJ2-5, with 14 bases aligning to TRBD2. The V gene end was trimmed by 5 bases and the J gene end by 3 bases; junction bases not matched to a gene: 0. The germline CDR1 and CDR2 sequences are SGHRS and YFSETQ. CDR3 length: 14 amino acids. As DNA, the CDR3 is TGCGCCAGCAGGGGACTAGCGGGAGAAGAGACCCAGTACTTC. Protein sequence: CASRGLAGEETQYF.

The CDR3 region has the DNA TGTGCCACCAGCAGAGGAATACAGGGGCCGAACACTGAAGCTTTCTTT. It is translated as CATSRGIQGPNTEAFF. The rearrangement uses TRBV15 and TRBJ1-1, with TRBD1 matching over 7 bases. The CDR3 consists of 16 residues. Germline lookup yields CDR1 LNHNV and CDR2 YYDKDF (reference sequence). V lost 1 base and J lost 1; bases outside the gene matches: 6.